The sequence of this TCR beta chain was determined in a study of blood T cell repertoires in COVID-19. The wider study: Nucleic acid was either cDNA or gDNA, and it came from T cells, B-cell-depleted T cells, or PBMCs.

In the source study's methods: It was from reference gene primer amplification that nucleated cell counts were estimated. The repertoire was sequenced with immunoSEQ multiplex PCR; TCRdb's copy has only in-frame clones and lacks some. V and J calls and clone size are given by that table; D and trimming were obtained from the DNA. The table shows a few hundred thousand clones, with more than 75% occurring only once. Trimming removed 4 bases from V and 10 bases from J, with 12 bases in between. CDR3 size: 11 residues. In germline, CDR1 is SQVTM, CDR2 ANQGSEA. The sequence was obtained from a woman between 40 and 55 years old who had recovered from COVID-19. The sequenced material came from peripheral blood. The V gene is TRBV29-1, the J gene TRBJ2-3; D may be TRBD1 (6 bases). CDR3: CSVVGTQAQYF. The CDR3 nucleotides are TGCAGCGTTGTTGGGACACAAGCGCAGTATTTT.